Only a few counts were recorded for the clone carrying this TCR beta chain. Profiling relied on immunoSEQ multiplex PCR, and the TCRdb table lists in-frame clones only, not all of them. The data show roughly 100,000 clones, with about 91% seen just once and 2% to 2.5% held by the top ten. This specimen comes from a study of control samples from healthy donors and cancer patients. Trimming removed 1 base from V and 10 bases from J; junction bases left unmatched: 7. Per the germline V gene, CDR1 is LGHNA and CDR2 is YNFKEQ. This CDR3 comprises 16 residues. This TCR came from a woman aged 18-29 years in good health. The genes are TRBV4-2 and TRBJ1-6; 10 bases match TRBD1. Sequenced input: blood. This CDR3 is CASSQAGQGRGSPLHF. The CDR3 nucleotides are TGTGCCAGCAGCCAAGCGGGACAGGGGAGGGGGTCACCCCTCCACTTT.